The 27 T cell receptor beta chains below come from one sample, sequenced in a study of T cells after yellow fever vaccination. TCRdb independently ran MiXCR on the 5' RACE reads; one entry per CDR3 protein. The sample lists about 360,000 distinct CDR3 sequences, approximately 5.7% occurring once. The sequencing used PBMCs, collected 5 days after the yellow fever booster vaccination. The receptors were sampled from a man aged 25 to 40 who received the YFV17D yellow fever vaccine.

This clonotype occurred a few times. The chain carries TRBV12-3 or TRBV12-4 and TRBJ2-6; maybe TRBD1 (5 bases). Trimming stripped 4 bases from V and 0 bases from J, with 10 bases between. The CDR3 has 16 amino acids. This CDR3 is CASSSTVNSGANVLTF. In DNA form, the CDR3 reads TGTGCCAGCAGTTCGACAGTAAACTCTGGGGCCAACGTCCTGACTTTC.

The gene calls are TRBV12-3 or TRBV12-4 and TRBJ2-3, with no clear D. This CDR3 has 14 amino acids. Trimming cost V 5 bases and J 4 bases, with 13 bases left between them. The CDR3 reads CASSPSSSPDTQYF. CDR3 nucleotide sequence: TGTGCCAGCAGTCCTTCCTCTAGTCCAGATACGCAGTATTTT.

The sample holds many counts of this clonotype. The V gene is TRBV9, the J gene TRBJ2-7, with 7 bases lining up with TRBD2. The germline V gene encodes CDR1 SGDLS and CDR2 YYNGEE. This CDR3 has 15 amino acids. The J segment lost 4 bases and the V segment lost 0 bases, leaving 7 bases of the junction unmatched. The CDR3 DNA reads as TGTGCCAGCAGCGTAGCTGACGGGAGGCTATACGAGCAGTACTTC. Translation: CASSVADGRLYEQYF.

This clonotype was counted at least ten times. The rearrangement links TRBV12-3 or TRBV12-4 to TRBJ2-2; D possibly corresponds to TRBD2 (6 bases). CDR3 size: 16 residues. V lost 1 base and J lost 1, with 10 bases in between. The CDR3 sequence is CASSLGTGRNTGELFF. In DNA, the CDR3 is TGTGCCAGCAGTTTAGGTACCGGGAGGAACACCGGGGAGCTGTTTTTT.

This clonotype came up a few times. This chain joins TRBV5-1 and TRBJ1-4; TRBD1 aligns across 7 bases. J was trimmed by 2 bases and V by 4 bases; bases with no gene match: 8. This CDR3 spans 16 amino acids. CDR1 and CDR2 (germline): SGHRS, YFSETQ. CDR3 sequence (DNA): TGCGCCAGCAGCCTCCGCCGACAGGGCACTAATGAAAAACTGTTTTTT. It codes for CASSLRRQGTNEKLFF.

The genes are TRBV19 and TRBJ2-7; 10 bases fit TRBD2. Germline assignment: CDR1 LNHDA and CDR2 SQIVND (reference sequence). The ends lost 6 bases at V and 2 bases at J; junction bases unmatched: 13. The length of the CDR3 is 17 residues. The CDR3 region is CASSYYLAGGRAYEQYF. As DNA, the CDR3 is TGTGCCAGTAGCTACTATTTAGCGGGAGGTAGAGCCTACGAGCAGTACTTC.

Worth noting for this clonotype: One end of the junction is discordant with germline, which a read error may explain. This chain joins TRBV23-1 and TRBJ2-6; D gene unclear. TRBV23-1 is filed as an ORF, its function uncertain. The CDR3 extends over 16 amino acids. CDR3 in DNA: TGCGCCAGCTGTCAGCCGATGGGGTCTGGGGCCAACGTCCTGACTTTC. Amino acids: CASCQPMGSGANVLTF.

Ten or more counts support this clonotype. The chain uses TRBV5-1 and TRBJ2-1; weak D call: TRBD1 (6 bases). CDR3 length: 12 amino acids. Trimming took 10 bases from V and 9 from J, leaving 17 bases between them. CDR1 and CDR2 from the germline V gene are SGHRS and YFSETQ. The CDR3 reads CAGFRGNCEQFF. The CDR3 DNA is TGCGCCGGTTTCAGGGGAAATTGTGAGCAGTTCTTC.

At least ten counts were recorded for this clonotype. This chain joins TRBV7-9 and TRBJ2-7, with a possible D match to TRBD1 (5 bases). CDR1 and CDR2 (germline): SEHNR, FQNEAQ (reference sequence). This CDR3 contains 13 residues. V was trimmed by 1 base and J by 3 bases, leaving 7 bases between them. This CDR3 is CASSLGTNYEQYF. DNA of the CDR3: TGTGCCAGCAGCTTAGGGACAAACTACGAGCAGTACTTC.

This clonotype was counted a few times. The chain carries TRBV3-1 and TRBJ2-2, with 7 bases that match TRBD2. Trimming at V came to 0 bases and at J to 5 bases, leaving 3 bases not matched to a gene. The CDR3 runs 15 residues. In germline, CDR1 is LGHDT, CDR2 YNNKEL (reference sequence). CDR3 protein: CASSQDAGGTGELFF. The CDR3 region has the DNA TGTGCCAGCAGCCAAGATGCCGGGGGGACCGGGGAGCTGTTTTTT.

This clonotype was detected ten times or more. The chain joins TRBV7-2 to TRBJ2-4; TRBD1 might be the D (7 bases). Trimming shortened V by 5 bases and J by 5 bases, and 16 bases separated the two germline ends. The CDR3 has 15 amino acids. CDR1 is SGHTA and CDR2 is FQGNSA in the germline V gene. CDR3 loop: CASSPRRDRENIQYF. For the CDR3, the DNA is TGTGCCAGCAGCCCCAGGCGGGACAGAGAAAACATTCAGTACTTC.

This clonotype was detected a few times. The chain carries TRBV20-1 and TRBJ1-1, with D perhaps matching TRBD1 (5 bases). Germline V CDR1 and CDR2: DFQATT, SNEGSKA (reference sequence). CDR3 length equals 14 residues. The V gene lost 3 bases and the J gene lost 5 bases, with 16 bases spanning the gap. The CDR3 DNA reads TGCAGTGCTAGTCAGGGCGGCGGTCGGACTGAAGCTTTCTTT. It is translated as CSASQGGGRTEAFF.

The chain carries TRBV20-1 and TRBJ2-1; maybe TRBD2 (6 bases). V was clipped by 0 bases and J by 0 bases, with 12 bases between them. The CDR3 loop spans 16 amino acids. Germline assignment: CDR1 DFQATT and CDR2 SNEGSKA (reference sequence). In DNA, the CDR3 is TGCAGTGCTAGAGATCATCGGGGGTCCTCCTACAATGAGCAGTTCTTC. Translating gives CSARDHRGSSYNEQFF.

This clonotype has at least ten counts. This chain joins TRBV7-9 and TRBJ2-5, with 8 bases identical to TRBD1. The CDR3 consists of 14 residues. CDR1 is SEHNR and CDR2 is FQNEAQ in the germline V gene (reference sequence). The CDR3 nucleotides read TGTGCTACTACCTCGACAGGGGCAGGGGAGACCCAGTACTTC. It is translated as CATTSTGAGETQYF.

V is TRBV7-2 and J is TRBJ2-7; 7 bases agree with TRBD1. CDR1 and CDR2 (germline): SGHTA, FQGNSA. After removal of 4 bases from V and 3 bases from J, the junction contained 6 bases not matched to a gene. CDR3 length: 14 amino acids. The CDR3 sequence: CASSSATGSYEQYF. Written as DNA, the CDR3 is TGTGCCAGCAGCTCTGCGACAGGGAGCTACGAGCAGTACTTC.

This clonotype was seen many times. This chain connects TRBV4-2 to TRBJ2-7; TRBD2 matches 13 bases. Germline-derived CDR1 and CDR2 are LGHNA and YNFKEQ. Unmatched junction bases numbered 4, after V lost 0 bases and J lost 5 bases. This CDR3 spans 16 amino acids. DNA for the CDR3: TGTGCCAGCAGCCAAGAGGGACTAGCGGGAATTAACGAGCAGTACTTC. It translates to CASSQEGLAGINEQYF.

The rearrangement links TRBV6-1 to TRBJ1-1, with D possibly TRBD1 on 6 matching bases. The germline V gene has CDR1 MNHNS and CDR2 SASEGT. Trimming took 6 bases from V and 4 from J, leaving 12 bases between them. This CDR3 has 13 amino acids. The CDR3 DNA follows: TGTGCCAGCAGGCAACAGGGAGCCACTGAAGCTTTCTTT. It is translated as CASRQQGATEAFF.

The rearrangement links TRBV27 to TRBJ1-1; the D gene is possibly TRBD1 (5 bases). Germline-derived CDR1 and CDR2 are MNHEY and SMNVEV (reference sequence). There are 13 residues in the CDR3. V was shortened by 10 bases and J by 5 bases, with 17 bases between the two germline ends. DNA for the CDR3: TGTGCCACCTCCTGGGGGGATCGAACTGAAGCTTTCTTT. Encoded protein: CATSWGDRTEAFF.

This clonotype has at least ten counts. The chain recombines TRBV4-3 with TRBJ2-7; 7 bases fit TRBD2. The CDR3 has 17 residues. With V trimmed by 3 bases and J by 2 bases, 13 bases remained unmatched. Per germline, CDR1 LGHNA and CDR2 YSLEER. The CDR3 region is CASSHLLAEDKTYEQYF. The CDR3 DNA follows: TGCGCCAGCAGCCACCTTCTAGCGGAGGACAAGACCTACGAGCAGTACTTC.

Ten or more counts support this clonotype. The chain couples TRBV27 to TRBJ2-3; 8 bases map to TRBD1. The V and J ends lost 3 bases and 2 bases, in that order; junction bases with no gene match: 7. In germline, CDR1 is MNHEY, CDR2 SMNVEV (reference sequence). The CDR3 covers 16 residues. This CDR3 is CASSFLEQGVTDTQYF. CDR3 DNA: TGTGCCAGCAGTTTTCTCGAACAGGGGGTCACAGATACGCAGTATTTT.

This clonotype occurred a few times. The CDR3 loop is CSVVAQREIDTQYF. DNA of the CDR3: TGCAGCGTTGTGGCCCAGCGGGAGATAGATACGCAGTATTTT. This chain links TRBV29-1 with TRBJ2-3; 8 bases map to TRBD2. The CDR3 has 14 amino acids. Trimming removed 4 bases from V and 5 bases from J; junction bases left unmatched: 8. Germline V gives CDR1 SQVTM, CDR2 ANQGSEA.

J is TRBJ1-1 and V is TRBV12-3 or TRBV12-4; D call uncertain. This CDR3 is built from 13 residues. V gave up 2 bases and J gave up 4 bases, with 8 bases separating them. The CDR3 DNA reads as TGTGCCAGCAGTTTAATGGCGTCCACTGAAGCTTTCTTT. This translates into CASSLMASTEAFF.

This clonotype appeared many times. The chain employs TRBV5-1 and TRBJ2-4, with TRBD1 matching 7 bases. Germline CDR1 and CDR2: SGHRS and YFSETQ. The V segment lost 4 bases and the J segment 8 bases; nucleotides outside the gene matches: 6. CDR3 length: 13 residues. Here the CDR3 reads CASSPTGMDIQYF. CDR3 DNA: TGCGCCAGCAGCCCGACAGGGATGGACATTCAGTACTTC.

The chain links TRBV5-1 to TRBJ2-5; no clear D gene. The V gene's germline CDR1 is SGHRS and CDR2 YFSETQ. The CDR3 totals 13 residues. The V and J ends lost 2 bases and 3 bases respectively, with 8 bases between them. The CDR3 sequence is CASSLLQKETQYF. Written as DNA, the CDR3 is TGCGCCAGCAGCTTATTGCAGAAAGAGACCCAGTACTTC.

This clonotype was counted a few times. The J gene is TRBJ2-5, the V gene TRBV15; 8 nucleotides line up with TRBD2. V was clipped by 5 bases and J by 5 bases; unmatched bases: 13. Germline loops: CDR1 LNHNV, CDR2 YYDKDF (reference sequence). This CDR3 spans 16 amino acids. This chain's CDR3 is CATSRRGGRPEETQYF. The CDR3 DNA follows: TGTGCCACCAGCCGAAGAGGCGGGAGGCCGGAGGAGACCCAGTACTTC.

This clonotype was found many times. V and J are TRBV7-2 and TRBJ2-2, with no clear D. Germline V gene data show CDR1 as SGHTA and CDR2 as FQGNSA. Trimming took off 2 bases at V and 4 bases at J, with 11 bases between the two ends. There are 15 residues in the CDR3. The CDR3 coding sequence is TGTGCCAGCAGCTTATTTGGTAGTAGCACCGGGGAGCTGTTTTTT. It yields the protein CASSLFGSSTGELFF.

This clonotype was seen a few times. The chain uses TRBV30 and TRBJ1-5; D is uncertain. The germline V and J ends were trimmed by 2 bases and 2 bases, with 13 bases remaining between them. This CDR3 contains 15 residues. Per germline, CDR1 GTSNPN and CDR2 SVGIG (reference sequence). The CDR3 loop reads CAWSMLGAGNQPQHF. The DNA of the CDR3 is TGTGCCTGGAGTATGCTAGGTGCGGGCAATCAGCCCCAGCATTTT.